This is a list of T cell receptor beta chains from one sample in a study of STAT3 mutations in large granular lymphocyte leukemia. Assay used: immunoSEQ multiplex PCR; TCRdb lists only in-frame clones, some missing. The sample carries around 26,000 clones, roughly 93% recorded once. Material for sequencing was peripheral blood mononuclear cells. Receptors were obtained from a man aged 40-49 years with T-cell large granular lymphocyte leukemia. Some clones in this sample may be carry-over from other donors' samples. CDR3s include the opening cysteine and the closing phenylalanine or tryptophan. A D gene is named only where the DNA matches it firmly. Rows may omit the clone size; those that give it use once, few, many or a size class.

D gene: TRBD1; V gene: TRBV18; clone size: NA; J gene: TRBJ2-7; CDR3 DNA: TGTGCCAGCTCACCGGGGGCAGGGGGCTCCGACGAGCAGTACTTC; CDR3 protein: CASSPGAGGSDEQYF
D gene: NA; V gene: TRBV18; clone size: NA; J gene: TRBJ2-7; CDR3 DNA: TGTGCCAGCTCACCGAACCAGGGGAACGAGCAGTACTTC; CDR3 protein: CASSPNQGNEQYF
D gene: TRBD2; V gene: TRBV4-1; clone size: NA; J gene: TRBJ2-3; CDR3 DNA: TGCGCCAGCAGCCAAAGCGGGGGGGGAACTAGCGGACCCACAGATACGCAGTATTTT; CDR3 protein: CASSQSGGGTSGPTDTQYF
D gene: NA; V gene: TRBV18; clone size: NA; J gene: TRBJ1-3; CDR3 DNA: TGTGCCAGCTCACCACGGATTGGGCCGGACAGCTCCTCTGGAAACACCATATATTTT; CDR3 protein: CASSPRIGPDSSSGNTIYF
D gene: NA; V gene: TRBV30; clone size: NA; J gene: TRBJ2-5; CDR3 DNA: TGTGCCTGGAGTAGGTATCCGGAGACCCAGTACTTC; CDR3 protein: CAWSRYPETQYF
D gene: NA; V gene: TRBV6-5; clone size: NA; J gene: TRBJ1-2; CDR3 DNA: TGTGCCAGCAGGTTACAGGGTTTCGGCTACACCTTC; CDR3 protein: CASRLQGFGYTF
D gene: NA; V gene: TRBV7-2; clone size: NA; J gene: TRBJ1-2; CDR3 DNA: TGTGCCAGCAGCTTAGTCGGTCGCTATGGCTACACCTTC; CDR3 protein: CASSLVGRYGYTF
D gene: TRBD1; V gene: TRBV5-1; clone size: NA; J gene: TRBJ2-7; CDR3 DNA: TGCGCCAGCAGCTTGCCCGGGACAGCCTACGAGCAGTACTTC; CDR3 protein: CASSLPGTAYEQYF
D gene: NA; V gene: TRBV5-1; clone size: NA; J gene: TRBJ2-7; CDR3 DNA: TGCGCCAGCAGCTTAAGAGGGCAGGGTGCCCACGAGCAGTACTTC; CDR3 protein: CASSLRGQGAHEQYF
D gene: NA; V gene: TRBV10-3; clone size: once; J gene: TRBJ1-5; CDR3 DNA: TGTGCCATCAGCCCGACAGTGAGCAATCAGCCCCAGCATTTT; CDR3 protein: CAISPTVSNQPQHF
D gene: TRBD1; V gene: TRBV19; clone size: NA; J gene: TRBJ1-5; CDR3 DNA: TGTGCCAGTAGTATAGGTCGGGACAGGGCATATAGCAATCAGCCCCAGCATTTT; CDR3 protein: CASSIGRDRAYSNQPQHF
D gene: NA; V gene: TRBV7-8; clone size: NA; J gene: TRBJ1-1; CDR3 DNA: TGTGCCAGCAGCCAAACGTGGAACAGGGAGGCCAACGCGAACACTGAAGCTTTCTTT; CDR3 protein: CASSQTWNREANANTEAFF
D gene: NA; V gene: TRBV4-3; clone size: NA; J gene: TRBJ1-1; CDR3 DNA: TGCGCCAGCAGCCAAGAAGGCCAAGGGGACACTGAAGCTTTCTTT; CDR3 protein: CASSQEGQGDTEAFF
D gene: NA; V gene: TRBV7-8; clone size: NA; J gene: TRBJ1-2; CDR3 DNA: TGTGCCAGCAGCTTAGGACAGAGGTATGGCTACACCTTC; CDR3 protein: CASSLGQRYGYTF
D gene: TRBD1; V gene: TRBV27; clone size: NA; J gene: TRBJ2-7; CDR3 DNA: TGTGCCAGCAAGGGGGCTGGGGGTCACGAGCAGTACTTC; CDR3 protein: CASKGAGGHEQYF
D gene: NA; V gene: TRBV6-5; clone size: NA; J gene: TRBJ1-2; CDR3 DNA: TGTGCCAGCAGTTCGACTAACTATGGCTACACCTTC; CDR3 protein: CASSSTNYGYTF
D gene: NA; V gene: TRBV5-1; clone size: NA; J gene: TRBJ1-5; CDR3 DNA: TGCGCCAGCAGCGGGAGGACCGATCAGCCCCAGCATTTT; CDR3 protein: CASSGRTDQPQHF
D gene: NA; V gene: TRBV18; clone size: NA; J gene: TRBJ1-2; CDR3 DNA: TGTGCCAGCTCACCACCGTGGCACATAAACTATGGCTACACCTTC; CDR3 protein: CASSPPWHINYGYTF
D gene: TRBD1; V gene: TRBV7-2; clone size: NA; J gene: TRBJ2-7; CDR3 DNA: TGTGCCAGCAGCGAGAACAGGGGACGTATCGGCTACGAGCAGTACTTC; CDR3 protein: CASSENRGRIGYEQYF
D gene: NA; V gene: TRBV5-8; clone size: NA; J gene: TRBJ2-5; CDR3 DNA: TGTGCCAGCAGCCACCTAGGGCGGGGCGCCCAAGAGACCCAGTACTTC; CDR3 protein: CASSHLGRGAQETQYF
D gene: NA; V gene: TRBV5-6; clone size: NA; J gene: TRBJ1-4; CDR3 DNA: TGTGCCAGCAGCTTCGGGTCCGACAATGAAAAACTGTTTTTT; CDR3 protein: CASSFGSDNEKLFF
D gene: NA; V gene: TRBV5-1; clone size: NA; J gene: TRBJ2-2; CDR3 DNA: TGCGCCAGCAGCCCTCGAAGGGGGGGCGGTACCGGGGAGCTGTTTTTT; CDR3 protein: CASSPRRGGGTGELFF
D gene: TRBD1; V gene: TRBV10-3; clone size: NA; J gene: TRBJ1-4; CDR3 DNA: TGTGCCATCAGACAGGGGGGAGGTGAAAAACTGTTTTTT; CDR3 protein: CAIRQGGGEKLFF
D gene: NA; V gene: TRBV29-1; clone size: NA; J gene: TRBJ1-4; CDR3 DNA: TGCAGCGTTGAAACTAATGAAAAACTGTTTTTT; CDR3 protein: CSVETNEKLFF
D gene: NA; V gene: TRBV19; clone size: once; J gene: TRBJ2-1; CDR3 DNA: TGTGCCAGTAGTATAGATCTTGGAGGCGAGCAGTTCTTC; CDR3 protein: CASSIDLGGEQFF
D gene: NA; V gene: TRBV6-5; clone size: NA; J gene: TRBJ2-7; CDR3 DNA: TGTGCCAGCAAGATCGACGTGAGCTCCTACGAGCAGTACTTC; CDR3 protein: CASKIDVSSYEQYF
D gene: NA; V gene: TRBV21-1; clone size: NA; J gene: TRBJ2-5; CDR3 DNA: TGTGCCAGCAGGAAGACGAGGGACGGTGACCAAGAGACCCAGTACTTC; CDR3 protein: CASRKTRDGDQETQYF
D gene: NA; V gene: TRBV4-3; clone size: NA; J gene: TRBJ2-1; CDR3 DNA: TGCGCCAGCAGCCAAGATAGTTATGGTCATGAGCAGTTCTTC; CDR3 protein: CASSQDSYGHEQFF
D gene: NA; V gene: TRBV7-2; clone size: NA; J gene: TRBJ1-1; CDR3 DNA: TGTGCCAGCAGCTTAGCCGGTGAGGCGAACACTGAAGCTTTCTTT; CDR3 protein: CASSLAGEANTEAFF
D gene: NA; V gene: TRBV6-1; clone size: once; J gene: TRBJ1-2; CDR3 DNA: TGTGCCAGCAGTAAAGGGAACTATGGCTACACCTTC; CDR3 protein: CASSKGNYGYTF
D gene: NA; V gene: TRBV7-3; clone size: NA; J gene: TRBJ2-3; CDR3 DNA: TGTGCCAGCAGCTTAGGACACGGCTCTAGCACAGATACGCAGTATTTT; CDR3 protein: CASSLGHGSSTDTQYF